The present T cell receptor (beta chain) was sequenced within a study of response to subunit inactivated influenza vaccine. The CDR3 sequence is 15 residues long. The germline gives CDR1 MGHDK, CDR2 SYGVNS. Trimming left V 1 base short and J 1 base short, with 7 bases between. In TCRdb, the RT-PCR reads were re-called with MiXCR into one record per CDR3 protein. The profile shows under 550,000 distinct CDR3 sequences, 7.6% of them singletons. This clonotype was counted between two and nine times. This sample comprised PBMCs from blood, obtained around 2 years after vaccination. The rearrangement links TRBV25-1 to TRBJ2-2; D call uncertain. This receptor was identified in a man aged 45-69 years who received an inactivated influenza vaccine. CDR3 nucleotide sequence: TGTGCCAGCAGTGAATTCGGGCAGAACACCGGGGAGCTGTTTTTT. This gives the protein CASSEFGQNTGELFF.